A selection of T cell receptor beta chains follows, all from one sample in a study of Graves' ophthalmopathy and Graves' hyperthyroidism. TCRdb fed the multiplex PCR reads into MiXCR, producing one record per CDR3 protein. The sample carries 300,000 to 350,000 distinct CDR3 sequences, roughly 15% recorded once. Sequenced input: peripheral blood. The receptors were sampled from an adult man with Graves' ophthalmopathy. Each CDR3 is given with its conserved first and last residue. The D gene is left open where the match is weak. Clone size, where shown, is once, few, many, or a class for clones that have expanded.

v_call,j_call,d_call,clone_size,cdr3_nt,cdr3_aa
TRBV5-8,TRBJ2-5,-,many,TGTGCCAGCTTCCGGGAATGGACCGCCGTTTCCCAAGAGACCCAGTACTTC,CASFREWTAVSQETQYF
TRBV7-9,TRBJ1-2,-,many,TGTGCCAGCAGCTTAAGTATGAGACAGGCACTCTATGGCTACACCTTC,CASSLSMRQALYGYTF
TRBV5-6,TRBJ2-2,-,many,TGTGCCAGCAGCTTGGACAGGGCAAGATACACCGGGGAGCTGTTTTTT,CASSLDRARYTGELFF
TRBV6-5,TRBJ1-1,-,many,TGTGCCAGCAGTTACTCGGGGTTTCCGGGGACTGAAGCTTTCTTT,CASSYSGFPGTEAFF
TRBV3-1,TRBJ2-3,TRBD1,many,TGTGCCAGCAGCCGCTGGACAGGACAAGATACGCAGTATTTT,CASSRWTGQDTQYF
TRBV7-6,TRBJ2-7,TRBD1,many,TGTGCCAGCAGCCTGGACAGGATTTTGCAGTACTTC,CASSLDRILQYF
TRBV5-5,TRBJ2-2,-,many,TGTGCCAGCAGCTTGGCCCCGGGGTCAAACACCGGGGAGCTGTTTTTT,CASSLAPGSNTGELFF
TRBV28,TRBJ2-5,-,many,TGTGCCAGCAGTTTTGGGCTAGCCCAGTACTTC,CASSFGLAQYF
TRBV7-9,TRBJ2-5,TRBD1,few,TGTGCCAGCAGAGAAGGGACAGGGGAAGAGACCCAGTACTTC,CASREGTGEETQYF
TRBV5-1,TRBJ1-5,-,many,TGCGCCAGCAGCTTGGAAGGGGTACCCTATCAGCCCCAGCATTTT,CASSLEGVPYQPQHF
TRBV2,TRBJ2-7,-,few,TGTGCCAGCAGTGAGCAGGAGTCTTCCTACGAGCAGTACTTC,CASSEQESSYEQYF
TRBV30,TRBJ1-2,TRBD1,many,TGTGCCTGGAGGGAAGGACAGGTTCTTTATGGCTACACCTTC,CAWREGQVLYGYTF
TRBV28,TRBJ1-1,-,many,TGTGCCAGCAGTCCTCCCAGGGGAAGTGGTACTGAAGCTTTCTTT,CASSPPRGSGTEAFF
TRBV7-2,TRBJ1-6,-,many,TGTGCCAGCAGCTTAGAATATAATTCACCCCTCCACTTT,CASSLEYNSPLHF
TRBV28,TRBJ1-2,-,many,TGTGCCAGCAGCACTGGCCCCTATGGCTACACCTTC,CASSTGPYGYTF
TRBV5-6,TRBJ2-4,-,many,TGTGCCAGCAGCTTCATAGGGGACGGCCCCAAGGACATTCAGTACTTC,CASSFIGDGPKDIQYF
TRBV30,TRBJ1-3,-,many,TGTGCCTGGATATCGAGTCACCACGCCCGCTCTGGAAACACCATATATTTT,CAWISSHHARSGNTIYF
TRBV6-5,TRBJ1-3,TRBD1,many,TGTGCCAGCAGTTACAGGGGGCCTGGAAACACCATATATTTT,CASSYRGPGNTIYF
TRBV10-2,TRBJ1-2,-,many,TGCGCCAGCAGTCAGACAGATAACTATGGCTACACCTTC,CASSQTDNYGYTF
TRBV30,TRBJ2-2,-,-,TGTGCCTGGAGTTCACACTCCGGGGAGCTGTTTTTT,CAWSSHSGELFF
TRBV5-1,TRBJ2-7,TRBD1,many,TGCGCCAGCAGTCTCCTCACGACAGGGGCTGACGAGCAGTACTTC,CASSLLTTGADEQYF
TRBV6-1,TRBJ1-1,-,many,TGTGCCAGCAGTGAACTCCAACCCTCGGCTTCAGGAGCTTTCTTT,CASSELQPSASGAFF
TRBV6-1,TRBJ1-1,TRBD1,many,TGTGCCAGCAGCGTGGGACAGGTGAACACTGAAGCTTTCTTT,CASSVGQVNTEAFF
TRBV30,TRBJ1-2,-,many,TGTGCCTGGAGTGTATCCGGGACCTATGGCTACACCTTC,CAWSVSGTYGYTF
TRBV6-2/TRBV6-3,TRBJ1-5,-,many,TGTGCCAGCAGTTACTTCTCCCAGGGCTGGCAGCCCCAGCATTTT,CASSYFSQGWQPQHF
TRBV29-1,TRBJ2-7,TRBD1,-,TGCAGCGTTGTTTTGGACAGGGGTTCCTACGAGCAGTACTTC,CSVVLDRGSYEQYF
TRBV12-3/TRBV12-4,TRBJ2-2,-,many,TGTGCCAGCGGACCGCCCCGGGGAGCTGGATTCGCCGGGGAGCTGTTTTTT,CASGPPRGAGFAGELFF
TRBV4-1,TRBJ2-7,-,many,TGCGCCAGCAGCCATTCCACGGGCGGGGACAACTACGAGCAGTACTTC,CASSHSTGGDNYEQYF
TRBV20-1,TRBJ1-1,-,many,TGCAGTGCTAGACGGGTCAGGAACACTGAAGCTTTCTTT,CSARRVRNTEAFF
TRBV29-1,TRBJ1-2,-,many,TGCAGCGTTGACGACAGGCCGACTAACTATGGCTACACCTTC,CSVDDRPTNYGYTF
TRBV6-4,TRBJ1-1,TRBD1,many,TGTGCCAGTCGACAGGGCGAGATGAACACTGAAGCTTTCTTT,CASRQGEMNTEAFF